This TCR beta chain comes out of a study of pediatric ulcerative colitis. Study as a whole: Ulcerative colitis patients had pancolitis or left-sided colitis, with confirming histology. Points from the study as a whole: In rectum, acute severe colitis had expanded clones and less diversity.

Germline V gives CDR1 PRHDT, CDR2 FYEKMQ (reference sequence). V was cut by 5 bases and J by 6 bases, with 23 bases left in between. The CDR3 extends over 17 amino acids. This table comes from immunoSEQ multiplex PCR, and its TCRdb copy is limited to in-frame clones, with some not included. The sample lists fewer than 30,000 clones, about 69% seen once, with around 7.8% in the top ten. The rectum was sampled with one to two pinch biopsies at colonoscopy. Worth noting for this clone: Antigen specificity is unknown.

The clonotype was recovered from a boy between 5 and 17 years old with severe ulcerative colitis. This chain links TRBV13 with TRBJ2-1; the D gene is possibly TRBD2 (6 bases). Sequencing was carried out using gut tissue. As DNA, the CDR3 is TGTGCCAGCAGCGAGAATGGGGACTCTCGAGCTCTCAATGAGCAGTTCTTC. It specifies CASSENGDSRALNEQFF.